Presented here are 26 T cell receptor beta chains from one specimen sequenced in a study of T cell responses to AZD1222 COVID-19 vaccine. Assay used: immunoSEQ multiplex PCR; TCRdb lists only in-frame clones, some missing. The sample lists hundreds of thousands of clones; 90% to 95% were seen once. The sample was peripheral blood, taken 28 days after the second AZD1222 dose. The source is an adult who received the AZD1222 COVID-19 vaccine.

The V gene is TRBV5-1, the J gene TRBJ1-2; no clear D. From germline, CDR1 is SGHRS and CDR2 YFSETQ. This CDR3 has 15 amino acids. Trimming removed 0 bases from V and 4 bases from J, with 13 bases in between. Written as DNA, the CDR3 is TGCGCCAGCAGCTTGGAGGCAGGTAAAGGCTATGGCTACACCTTC. It is translated as CASSLEAGKGYGYTF.

The chain recombines TRBV5-5 with TRBJ1-1, with no clear D. There are 16 residues in the CDR3. Trimming cost V 3 bases and J 0 bases, with 15 bases left between them. Germline lookup yields CDR1 SGHKS and CDR2 YYEKEE (reference sequence). The CDR3 DNA is TGTGCCAGCAGCTCAGAGACCTATAATATGAACACTGAAGCTTTCTTT. This encodes CASSSETYNMNTEAFF.

The chain employs TRBV6-5 and TRBJ2-7; TRBD2 is a possible D gene (5 bases). The CDR3 runs to 13 residues. The V gene's germline CDR1 is MNHEY and CDR2 SVGAGI. Trimming left V 2 bases short and J 5 bases short, with 10 bases between. The CDR3: CASSYLSGNEQYF. The CDR3 nucleotides read TGTGCCAGCAGTTACCTCTCCGGGAACGAGCAGTACTTC.

The gene calls are TRBV5-5 and TRBJ2-3; D unresolved. Looked up from germline, CDR1 is SGHKS and CDR2 is YYEKEE (reference sequence). The CDR3 has 12 amino acids. Trimming left V 4 bases short and J 5 bases short, with 8 bases between. CDR3 in amino acids: CASSVAVDTQYF. CDR3 nucleotide sequence: TGTGCCAGCAGCGTTGCGGTAGATACGCAGTATTTT.

J is TRBJ2-1 and V is TRBV7-2, with D tentatively TRBD1 (5 bases). Trimming stripped 7 bases from V and 0 bases from J, with 10 bases between. The germline V gene has CDR1 SGHTA and CDR2 FQGNSA. The CDR3 spans 14 residues. The CDR3 nucleotides are TGTGCCAGCACCCGACAGAGCTCCTACAATGAGCAGTTCTTC. Translated: CASTRQSSYNEQFF.

The chain carries TRBV2 and TRBJ1-4; tentative D call: TRBD1 (5 bases). Germline V gene data show CDR1 as SNHLY and CDR2 as FYNNEI. V was shortened by 6 bases and J by 10 bases, with 18 bases between the two germline ends. The CDR3 consists of 14 residues. The CDR3 here is CASRPGTGGPKLFF. CDR3 DNA sequence: TGTGCCAGCAGGCCCGGGACCGGTGGCCCAAAACTGTTTTTT.

The V gene is TRBV7-8, the J gene TRBJ1-1; weak D call: TRBD1 (5 bases). V lost 1 base, J lost 4 bases, and 10 bases lay in between. Per germline, CDR1 SGHVS and CDR2 FQNEAQ. The CDR3 is 14 amino acids. The CDR3 region is CASSLEDIRTEAFF. In DNA form, the CDR3 reads TGTGCCAGCAGCTTAGAGGACATCCGCACTGAAGCTTTCTTT.

The V and J genes are TRBV6-5 and TRBJ1-5; D unresolved. The CDR3 covers 13 residues. The ends were cut back, 4 bases at V and 1 base at J, with 5 bases in the middle. Germline lookup yields CDR1 MNHEY and CDR2 SVGAGI. The CDR3 region has the DNA TGTGCCAGCAGTTTGGTGAGCAATCAGCCCCAGCATTTT. Translating gives CASSLVSNQPQHF.

This rearrangement joins TRBV2 to TRBJ2-7; 11 bases are a match to TRBD1. Germline lookup yields CDR1 SNHLY and CDR2 FYNNEI. This CDR3 is 13 amino acids long. J lost 6 bases, V lost 4 bases, and 2 bases had no gene match. CDR3 region: CASSGTGGIEQYF. DNA of the CDR3: TGTGCCAGCAGTGGGACAGGGGGCATCGAGCAGTACTTC.

V and J are TRBV7-2 and TRBJ1-5; no clear D. CDR1 is SGHTA, CDR2 FQGNSA, per germline. V was cut by 5 bases and J by 8 bases, with 10 bases left in between. The CDR3 is made up of 12 amino acids. In nucleotides, the CDR3 is TGTGCCAGCAGCATAACCGGGGAGCCCCAGCATTTT. Its translation is CASSITGEPQHF.

The V and J genes are TRBV2 and TRBJ2-7, with no clear D. V lost 8 bases and J 1 base, leaving 12 bases between the germline ends. CDR3 length equals 13 residues. Germline-derived CDR1 and CDR2 are SNHLY and FYNNEI. Here the CDR3 DNA reads TGTGCCAGCCAAAGGTACAGATCCTACGAGCAGTACTTC. This encodes CASQRYRSYEQYF.

The rearrangement uses TRBV7-2 and TRBJ2-3, with 9 bases matching TRBD2. The length of the CDR3 is 14 residues. V lost 5 bases, J lost 6 bases, and 6 bases stayed unmatched. Germline lookup yields CDR1 SGHTA and CDR2 FQGNSA. In DNA, the CDR3 is TGTGCCAGCAGCCCTACGCGGGGGGGCGATACGCAGTATTTT. Amino acids: CASSPTRGGDTQYF.

The chain combines TRBV3-1 (or the pseudogene TRBV3-2) with TRBJ2-1; 11 nucleotides match TRBD1. Per germline, CDR1 LGHDT and CDR2 YNNKEL (reference sequence). The V and J ends lost 3 bases and 7 bases, in that order; junction bases with no gene match: 2. The CDR3 consists of 14 residues. CDR3 sequence reads: CASSHRDRGNEQFF. DNA for the CDR3: TGTGCCAGCAGCCATAGGGACAGGGGGAATGAGCAGTTCTTC.

This chain joins TRBV4-3 and TRBJ1-4; 7 nucleotides align to TRBD1. V shed 0 bases, J shed 10 bases, and the junction held 8 bases outside the gene matches. Germline values: CDR1 LGHNA, CDR2 YSLEER. The CDR3 sequence is 15 residues long. The CDR3 spells CASSQDPTGLGKLFF. The CDR3 DNA follows: TGCGCCAGCAGCCAAGATCCGACAGGGCTTGGAAAACTGTTTTTT.

This sequence joins TRBV11-2 and TRBJ2-2; maybe TRBD1 (6 bases). V was cut by 3 bases and J by 3 bases, with 14 bases left in between. The CDR3 spans 16 residues. Per the germline V gene, CDR1 is SGHAT and CDR2 is FQNNGV. The CDR3 DNA is TGTGCCAGCAGCTTGTTAAAGGGGGATTACACCGGGGAGCTGTTTTTT. It is translated as CASSLLKGDYTGELFF.

This clone turned up a few times. V usage is TRBV28 and J usage is TRBJ2-1; 9 nucleotides align to TRBD2. The V gene end was trimmed by 2 bases and the J gene end by 2 bases; junction bases not matched to a gene: 19. The CDR3 sequence is 21 residues long. CDR1 is MDHEN and CDR2 is SYDVKM in the germline V gene. This CDR3 reads CASSLDPQLTLAGRAYNEQFF. CDR3 coding DNA: TGTGCCAGCAGTTTAGACCCTCAGTTGACTCTAGCGGGGAGAGCCTACAATGAGCAGTTCTTC. Supplemented by reference TRBV28 and TRBJ2-1, the full variable domain reads DVKVTQSSRYLVKRTGEKVFLECVQDMDHENMFWYRQDPGLGLRLIYFSYDVKMKEKGDIPEGYSVSREKKERFSLILESASTNQTSMYLCASSLDPQLTLAGRAYNEQFFGPGTRLTVL.

On this clone: Other DNA sequences within the sample encode an identical CDR3. The gene calls are TRBV25-1 and TRBJ2-7; D may be TRBD2 (6 bases). The germline gives CDR1 MGHDK, CDR2 SYGVNS. This CDR3 contains 11 residues. V shed 6 bases and J shed 3 bases, with 6 bases lying between them. The CDR3 is CASRGGYEQYF. The DNA of the CDR3 is TGTGCCAGCAGGGGGGGCTACGAGCAGTACTTC.

This sequence joins TRBV5-1 and TRBJ1-1; 12 bases match TRBD1. The CDR3 sequence is 15 residues long. The V and J ends lost 4 bases and 6 bases, in that order; junction bases with no gene match: 7. Looked up from germline, CDR1 is SGHRS and CDR2 is YFSETQ. CDR3 DNA: TGCGCCAGCAGCCAATCGGGACAGGGGGCGGCTGAAGCTTTCTTT. Translation gives CASSQSGQGAAEAFF.

This chain connects TRBV4-1 to TRBJ1-2; D might be TRBD1 (6 bases). The CDR3 is 18 amino acids. V dropped 0 bases and J dropped 1 base, with 18 bases sitting between them. CDR1 and CDR2 from the germline V gene are MGHRA and YSYEKL. CDR3 amino acids: CASSQERGRTEINYGYTF. In DNA form, the CDR3 reads TGCGCCAGCAGCCAAGAGAGGGGGAGGACAGAGATTAACTATGGCTACACCTTC.

This sequence joins TRBV5-1 and TRBJ2-7; 7 nucleotides match TRBD2. The CDR3 sequence is 12 residues long. V lost 4 bases, J lost 7 bases, and 5 bases stayed unmatched. Germline lookup yields CDR1 SGHRS and CDR2 YFSETQ. Here the CDR3 DNA reads TGCGCCAGCAGCCCCGGGGAGGGGGAGCAGTACTTC. Amino acid sequence: CASSPGEGEQYF.

This clone came up a few times. The chain employs TRBV2 and TRBJ1-3; D call uncertain. This CDR3 contains 13 residues. Trimming left V 7 bases short and J 1 base short, with 8 bases between. Per germline, CDR1 SNHLY and CDR2 FYNNEI. The CDR3: CASTRESGNTIYF. CDR3 nucleotides: TGTGCCAGCACCCGAGAGTCTGGAAACACCATATATTTT.

This rearrangement joins TRBV5-6 to TRBJ1-1; 10 nucleotides line up with TRBD1. The CDR3 is 15 amino acids. Germline V lookup: CDR1 SGHDT, CDR2 YYEEEE. J gave up 11 bases and V 3 bases, and 13 bases lay outside the gene matches. The CDR3 sequence is CASSSGTGVLGMAFF. CDR3 coding DNA: TGTGCCAGCAGCTCCGGGACAGGGGTCCTCGGGATGGCTTTCTTT. The variable domain in full, completed from reference TRBV5-6 and TRBJ1-1, reads DAGVTQSPTHLIKTRGQQVTLRCSPKSGHDTVSWYQQALGQGPQFIFQYYEEEERQRGNFPDRFSGHQFPNYSSELNVNALLLGDSALYLCASSSGTGVLGMAFFGQGTRLTVV.

This clone was recorded only once. The chain carries TRBV4-1 and TRBJ1-1; D gene ambiguous. There are 15 residues in the CDR3. Trimming left V 8 bases short and J 1 base short, with 17 bases between. Germline assignment: CDR1 MGHRA and CDR2 YSYEKL. CDR3 in amino acids: CASRPSGPANTEAFF. As DNA, the CDR3 is TGCGCCAGCCGGCCCTCCGGGCCAGCGAACACTGAAGCTTTCTTT.

The V and J genes are TRBV28 and TRBJ1-1; tentative D call: TRBD1 (5 bases). Germline values: CDR1 MDHEN, CDR2 SYDVKM. The CDR3 length is 15 residues. Trimming removed 0 bases at V and 2 bases at J, with 10 bases between. The CDR3 region is CASSLWETENTEAFF. CDR3 coding DNA: TGTGCCAGCAGTTTATGGGAGACAGAAAACACTGAAGCTTTCTTT.

This chain uses TRBV2 with TRBJ2-7, with a weak D call TRBD1 (5 bases). CDR1 and CDR2 (germline): SNHLY, FYNNEI. The CDR3 is 14 amino acids. The V end lost 6 bases, the J end lost 0 bases, and 12 bases lay between the germline ends. The CDR3 bases are TGTGCCAGCAGACTGTCAGGGAACTCCTACGAGCAGTACTTC. It encodes CASRLSGNSYEQYF.

V is TRBV4-1 and J is TRBJ1-6, with D maybe TRBD1 (5 bases). The CDR3 spans 15 residues. Germline V gene sequence: CDR1 MGHRA, CDR2 YSYEKL. V was clipped by 4 bases and J by 7 bases, with 14 bases between them. CDR3 sequence: CASSRTGTKNSPLHF. In nucleotides, the CDR3 is TGCGCCAGCAGCCGAACCGGGACTAAGAATTCACCCCTCCACTTT.